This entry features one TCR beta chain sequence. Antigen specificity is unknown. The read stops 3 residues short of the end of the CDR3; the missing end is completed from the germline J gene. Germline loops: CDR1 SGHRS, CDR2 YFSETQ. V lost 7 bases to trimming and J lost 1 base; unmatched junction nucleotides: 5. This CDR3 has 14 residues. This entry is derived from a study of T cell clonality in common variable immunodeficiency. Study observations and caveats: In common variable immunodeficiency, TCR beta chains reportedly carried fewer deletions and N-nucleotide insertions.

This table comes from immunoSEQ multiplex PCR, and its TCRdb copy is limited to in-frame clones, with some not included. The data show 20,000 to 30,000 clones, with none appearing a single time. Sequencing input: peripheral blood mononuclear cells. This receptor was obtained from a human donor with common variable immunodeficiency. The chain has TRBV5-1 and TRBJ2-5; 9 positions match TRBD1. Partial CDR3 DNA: TGCGCCAGCGGGACAGGGCGGACCCAAGAGACC. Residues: CASGTGRTQET. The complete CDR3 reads CASGTGRTQETQYF. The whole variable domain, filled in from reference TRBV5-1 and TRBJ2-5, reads KAGVTQTPRYLIKTRGQQVTLSCSPISGHRSVSWYQQTPGQGLQFLFEYFSETQRNKGNFPGRFSGRQFSNSRSEMNVSTLELGDSALYLCASGTGRTQETQYFGPGTRLLVL.